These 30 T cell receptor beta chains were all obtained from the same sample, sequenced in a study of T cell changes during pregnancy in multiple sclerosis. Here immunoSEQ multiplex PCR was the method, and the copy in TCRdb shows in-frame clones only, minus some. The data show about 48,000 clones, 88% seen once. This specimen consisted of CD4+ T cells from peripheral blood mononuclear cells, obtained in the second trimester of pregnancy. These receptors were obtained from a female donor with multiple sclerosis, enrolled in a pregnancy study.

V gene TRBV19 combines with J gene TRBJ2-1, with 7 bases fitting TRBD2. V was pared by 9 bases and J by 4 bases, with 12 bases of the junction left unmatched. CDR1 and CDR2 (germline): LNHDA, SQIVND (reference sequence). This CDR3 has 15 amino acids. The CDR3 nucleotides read TGTGCCAGCATGGGGCGGGAGTTGCCTTACAATGAGCAGTTCTTC. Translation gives CASMGRELPYNEQFF.

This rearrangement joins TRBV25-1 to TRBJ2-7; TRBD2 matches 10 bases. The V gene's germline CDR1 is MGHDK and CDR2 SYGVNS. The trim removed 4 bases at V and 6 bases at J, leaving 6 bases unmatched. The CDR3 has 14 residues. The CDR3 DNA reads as TGTGCCAGCAGTGCTAGCGGGAGCCGAGGCGAGCAGTACTTC. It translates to CASSASGSRGEQYF.

For the CDR3, the DNA is TGTGCCAGCAGCACGGGGGAGGGGAACACCATATATTTT. Translation gives CASSTGEGNTIYF. V is TRBV7-8 and J is TRBJ1-3, with a possible D match to TRBD1 (5 bases). The germline gives CDR1 SGHVS, CDR2 FQNEAQ. This CDR3 comprises 13 residues. V was pared by 5 bases and J by 7 bases, with 12 bases between.

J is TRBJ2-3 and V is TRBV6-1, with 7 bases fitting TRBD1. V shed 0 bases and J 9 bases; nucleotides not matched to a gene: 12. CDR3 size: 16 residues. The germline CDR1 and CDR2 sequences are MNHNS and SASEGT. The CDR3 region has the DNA TGTGCCAGCAGTGAAGCTCTGACAGGGAGAGAGGGAACGCAGTATTTT. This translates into CASSEALTGREGTQYF.

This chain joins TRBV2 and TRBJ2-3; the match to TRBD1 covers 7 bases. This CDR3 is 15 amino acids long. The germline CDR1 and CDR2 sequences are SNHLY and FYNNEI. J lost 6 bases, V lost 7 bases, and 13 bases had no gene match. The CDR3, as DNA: TGTGCCAGCACCGCGACAGGGTTCCCAGGGGATACGCAGTATTTT. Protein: CASTATGFPGDTQYF.

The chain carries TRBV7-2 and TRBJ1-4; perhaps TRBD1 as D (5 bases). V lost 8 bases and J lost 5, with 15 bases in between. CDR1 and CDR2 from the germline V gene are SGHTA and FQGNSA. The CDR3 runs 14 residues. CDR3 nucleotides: TGTGCCAGCGGCCGAGCGGGGGTCAATGAAAAACTGTTTTTT. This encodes CASGRAGVNEKLFF.

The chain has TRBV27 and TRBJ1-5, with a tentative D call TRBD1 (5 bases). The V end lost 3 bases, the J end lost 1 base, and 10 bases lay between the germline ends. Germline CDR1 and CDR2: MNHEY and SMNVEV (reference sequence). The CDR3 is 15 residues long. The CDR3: CASSFKGHSNQPQHF. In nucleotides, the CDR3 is TGTGCCAGCAGTTTCAAGGGGCACAGCAATCAGCCCCAGCATTTT.

This CDR3 is CASSSPEGQGSTEAFF. The CDR3 DNA is TGCGCCAGCAGCTCGCCTGAGGGACAGGGTTCGACTGAAGCTTTCTTT. J is TRBJ1-1 and V is TRBV5-1; 9 bases are a match to TRBD1. V lost 3 bases and J lost 5; bases outside the gene matches: 11. Germline CDR1 SGHRS, CDR2 YFSETQ. CDR3 length equals 16 residues.

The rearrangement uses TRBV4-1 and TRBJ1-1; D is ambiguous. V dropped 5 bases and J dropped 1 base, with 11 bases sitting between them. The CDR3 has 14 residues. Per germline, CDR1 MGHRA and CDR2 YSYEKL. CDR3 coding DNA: TGCGCCAGCAGCTACTCTCCCGGGAACACTGAAGCTTTCTTT. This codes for CASSYSPGNTEAFF.

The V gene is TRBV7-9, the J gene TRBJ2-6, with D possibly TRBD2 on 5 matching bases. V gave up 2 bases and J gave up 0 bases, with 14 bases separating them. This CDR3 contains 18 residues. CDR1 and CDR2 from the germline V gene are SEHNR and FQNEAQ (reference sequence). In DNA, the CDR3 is TGTGCCAGCAGCTTAATCCGGAGGATCGCCTCTGGGGCCAACGTCCTGACTTTC. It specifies CASSLIRRIASGANVLTF.

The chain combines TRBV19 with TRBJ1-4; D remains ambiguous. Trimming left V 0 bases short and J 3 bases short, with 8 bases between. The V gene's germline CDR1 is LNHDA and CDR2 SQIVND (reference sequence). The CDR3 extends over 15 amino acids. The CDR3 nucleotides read TGTGCCAGTAGTATAGATGATGCGGCTAATGAAAAACTGTTTTTT. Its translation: CASSIDDAANEKLFF.

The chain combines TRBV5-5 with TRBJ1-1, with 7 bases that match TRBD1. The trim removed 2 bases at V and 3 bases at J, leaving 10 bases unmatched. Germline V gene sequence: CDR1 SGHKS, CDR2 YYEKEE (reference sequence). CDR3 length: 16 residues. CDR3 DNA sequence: TGTGCCAGCAGCTTCTCGGCCAGGGGGAGAGACACTGAAGCTTTCTTT. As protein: CASSFSARGRDTEAFF.

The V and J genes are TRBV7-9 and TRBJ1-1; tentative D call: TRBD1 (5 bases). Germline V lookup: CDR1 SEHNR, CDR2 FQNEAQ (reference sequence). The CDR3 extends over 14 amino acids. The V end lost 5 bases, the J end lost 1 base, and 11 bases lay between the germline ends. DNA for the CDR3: TGTGCCAGCAGCGCCGGACAACAGAACACTGAAGCTTTCTTT. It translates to CASSAGQQNTEAFF. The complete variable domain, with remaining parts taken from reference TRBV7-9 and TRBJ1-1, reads DTGVSQNPRHKITKRGQNVTFRCDPISEHNRLYWYRQTLGQGPEFLTYFQNEAQLEKSRLLSDRFSAERPKGSFSTLEIQRTEQGDSAMYLCASSAGQQNTEAFFGQGTRLTVV.

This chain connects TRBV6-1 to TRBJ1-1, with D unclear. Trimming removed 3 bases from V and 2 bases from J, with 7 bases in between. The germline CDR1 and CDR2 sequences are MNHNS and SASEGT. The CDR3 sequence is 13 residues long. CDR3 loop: CASSDLSNTEAFF. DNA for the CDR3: TGTGCCAGCAGTGATTTGAGTAACACTGAAGCTTTCTTT.

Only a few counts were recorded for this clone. The CDR3 region is CASLSGSDIQYF. For the CDR3, the DNA is TGTGCCAGTTTAAGCGGGAGTGACATTCAGTACTTC. This rearrangement joins TRBV2 to TRBJ2-4; 8 nucleotides align to TRBD2. This CDR3 comprises 12 residues. V lost 9 bases and J lost 8; bases outside the gene matches: 6. The germline CDR1 and CDR2 sequences are SNHLY and FYNNEI.

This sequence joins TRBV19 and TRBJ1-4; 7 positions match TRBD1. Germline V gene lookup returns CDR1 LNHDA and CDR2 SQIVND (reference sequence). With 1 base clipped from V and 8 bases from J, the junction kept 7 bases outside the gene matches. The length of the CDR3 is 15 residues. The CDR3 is CASSIALDRTEKLFF. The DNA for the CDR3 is TGTGCCAGTAGTATAGCCCTGGACAGGACCGAAAAACTGTTTTTT.

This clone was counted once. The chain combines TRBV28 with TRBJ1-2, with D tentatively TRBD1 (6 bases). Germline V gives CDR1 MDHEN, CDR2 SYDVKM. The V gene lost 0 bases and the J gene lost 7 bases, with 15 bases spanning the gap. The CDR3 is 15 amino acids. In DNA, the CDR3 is TGTGCCAGCAGTTTATGGGGGGCAGGGGACGGTGGCTACACCTTC. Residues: CASSLWGAGDGGYTF.

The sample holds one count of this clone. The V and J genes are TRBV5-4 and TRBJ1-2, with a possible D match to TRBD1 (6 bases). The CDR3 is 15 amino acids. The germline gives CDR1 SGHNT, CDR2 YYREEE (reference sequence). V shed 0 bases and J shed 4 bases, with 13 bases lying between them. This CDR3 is CASSLDDRLSYGYTF. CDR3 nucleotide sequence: TGTGCCAGCAGCTTGGATGACAGGTTAAGCTATGGCTACACCTTC.

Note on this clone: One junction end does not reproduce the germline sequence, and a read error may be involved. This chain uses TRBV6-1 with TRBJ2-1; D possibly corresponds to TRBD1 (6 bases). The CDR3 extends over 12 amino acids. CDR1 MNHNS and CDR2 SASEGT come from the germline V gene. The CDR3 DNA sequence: TGTGCCAGCAGTGGGCGTAACAGGGATAAGATCTTC. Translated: CASSGRNRDKIF.

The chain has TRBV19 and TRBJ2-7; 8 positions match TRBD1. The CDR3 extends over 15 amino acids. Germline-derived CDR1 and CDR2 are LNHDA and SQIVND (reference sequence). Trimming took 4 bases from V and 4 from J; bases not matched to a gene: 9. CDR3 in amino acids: CASSTPGGILYEQYF. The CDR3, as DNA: TGTGCCAGTAGTACCCCAGGGGGCATATTGTACGAGCAGTACTTC.

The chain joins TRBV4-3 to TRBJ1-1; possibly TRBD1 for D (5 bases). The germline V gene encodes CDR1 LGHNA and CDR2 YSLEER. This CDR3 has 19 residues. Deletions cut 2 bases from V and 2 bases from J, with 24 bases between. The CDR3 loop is CASSQKGGSLGGGNTEAFF. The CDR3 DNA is TGCGCCAGCAGCCAAAAAGGTGGTAGTCTAGGCGGGGGTAACACTGAAGCTTTCTTT.

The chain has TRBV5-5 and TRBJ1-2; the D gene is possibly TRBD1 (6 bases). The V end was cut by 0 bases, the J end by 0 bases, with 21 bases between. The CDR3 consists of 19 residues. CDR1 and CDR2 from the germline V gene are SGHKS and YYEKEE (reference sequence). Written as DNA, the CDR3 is TGTGCCAGCAGCTTGGCTCCCGGGTCGGTCAACAGGGCTAACTATGGCTACACCTTC. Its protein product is CASSLAPGSVNRANYGYTF.

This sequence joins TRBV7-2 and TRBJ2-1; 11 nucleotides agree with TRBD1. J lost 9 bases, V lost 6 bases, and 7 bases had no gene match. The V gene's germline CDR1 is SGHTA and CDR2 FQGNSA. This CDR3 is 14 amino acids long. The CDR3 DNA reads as TGTGCCAGCAGTTCGGGACAGGGGGGGGGTGAGCAGTTCTTC. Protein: CASSSGQGGGEQFF. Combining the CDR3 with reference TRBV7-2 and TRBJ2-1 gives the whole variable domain GAGVSQSPSNKVTEKGKDVELRCDPISGHTALYWYRQSLGQGLEFLIYFQGNSAPDKSGLPSDRFSAERTGGSVSTLTIQRTQQEDSAVYLCASSSGQGGGEQFFGPGTRLTVL.

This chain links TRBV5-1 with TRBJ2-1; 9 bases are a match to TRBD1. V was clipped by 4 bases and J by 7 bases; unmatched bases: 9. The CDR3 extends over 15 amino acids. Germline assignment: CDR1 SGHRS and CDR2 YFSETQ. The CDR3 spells CASSLGDRDGNEQFF. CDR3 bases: TGCGCCAGCAGCCTCGGGGACAGGGATGGGAATGAGCAGTTCTTC.

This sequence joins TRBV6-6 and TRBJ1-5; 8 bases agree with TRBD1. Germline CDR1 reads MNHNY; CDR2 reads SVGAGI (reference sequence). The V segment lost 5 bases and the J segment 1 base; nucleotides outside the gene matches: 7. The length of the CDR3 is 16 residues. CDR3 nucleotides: TGTGCCAGCAGTCCGGACAGGGTAGAAAGCAATCAGCCCCAGCATTTT. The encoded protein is CASSPDRVESNQPQHF.

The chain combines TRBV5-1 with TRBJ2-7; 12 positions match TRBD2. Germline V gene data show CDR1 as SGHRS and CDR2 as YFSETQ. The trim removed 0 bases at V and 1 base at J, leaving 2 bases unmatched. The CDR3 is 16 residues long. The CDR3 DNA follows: TGCGCCAGCAGCTTGGTACTAGCGGGAGGTTCCTACGAGCAGTACTTC. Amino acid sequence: CASSLVLAGGSYEQYF.

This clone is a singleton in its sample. This CDR3 is CASSVNPAGYEQYF. Written as DNA, the CDR3 is TGTGCCAGCAGCGTAAACCCCGCAGGTTACGAGCAGTACTTC. The chain carries TRBV9 and TRBJ2-7; no definite D call. The CDR3 has 14 residues. Germline assignment: CDR1 SGDLS and CDR2 YYNGEE. V lost 1 base, J lost 4 bases, and 12 bases lay in between.

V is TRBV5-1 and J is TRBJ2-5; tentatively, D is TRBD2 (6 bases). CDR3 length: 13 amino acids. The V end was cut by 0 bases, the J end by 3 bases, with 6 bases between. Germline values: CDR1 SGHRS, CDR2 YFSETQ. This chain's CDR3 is CASSLGGEETQYF. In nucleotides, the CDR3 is TGCGCCAGCAGCTTGGGGGGGGAAGAGACCCAGTACTTC.

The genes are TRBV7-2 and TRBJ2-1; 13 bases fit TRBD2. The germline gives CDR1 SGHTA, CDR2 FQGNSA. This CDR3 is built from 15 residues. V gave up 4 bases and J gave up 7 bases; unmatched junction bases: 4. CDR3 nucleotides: TGTGCCAGCAGCTCGACTAGCGGGAGGATGAATGAGCAGTTCTTC. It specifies CASSSTSGRMNEQFF.

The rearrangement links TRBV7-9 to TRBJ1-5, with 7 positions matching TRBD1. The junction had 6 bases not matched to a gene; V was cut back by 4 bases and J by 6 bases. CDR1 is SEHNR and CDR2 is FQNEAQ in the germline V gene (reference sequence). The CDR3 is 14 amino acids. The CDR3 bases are TGTGCCAGCAGCTCCCGACAGGGCGGTCAGCCCCAGCATTTT. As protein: CASSSRQGGQPQHF.